This T cell receptor (beta chain) derives from a study of OX40 agonist ivuxolimab in advanced cancers. Across the study: Three patients, one with hepatocellular carcinoma and two with cutaneous melanoma, responded partially.

The method was immunoSEQ multiplex PCR; TCRdb's version includes in-frame clones alone and lacks a portion of them. The profile shows nearly 50,000 clones, around nine tenths of them singletons. The ends lost 5 bases at V and 7 bases at J; junction bases unmatched: 3. This CDR3 is 13 amino acids long. The germline V gene has CDR1 SEHNR and CDR2 FQNEAQ (reference sequence). The source is an adult with an advanced solid tumor such as melanoma, head and neck, liver or kidney cancer. The V gene is TRBV7-9, the J gene TRBJ2-1, with 9 nucleotides matching TRBD2. This material consisted of CD4+ or CD8+ T cells sorted from blood, taken in a trial of the OX40 agonist ivuxolimab. The CDR3 DNA follows: TGTGCCAGCAGCGTGACTAGCGGTAATGAGCAGTTCTTC. Encoded protein: CASSVTSGNEQFF.